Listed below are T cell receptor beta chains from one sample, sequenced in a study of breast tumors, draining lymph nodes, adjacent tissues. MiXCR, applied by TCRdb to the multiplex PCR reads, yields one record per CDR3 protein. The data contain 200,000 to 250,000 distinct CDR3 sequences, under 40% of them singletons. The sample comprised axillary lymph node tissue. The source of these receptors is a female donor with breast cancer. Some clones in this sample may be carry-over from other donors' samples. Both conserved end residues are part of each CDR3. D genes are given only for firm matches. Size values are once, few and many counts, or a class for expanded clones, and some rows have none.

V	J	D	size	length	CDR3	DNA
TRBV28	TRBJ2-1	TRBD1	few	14	CASSFGTGDFEQFF	TGTGCCAGCAGTTTTGGGACAGGGGATTTTGAGCAGTTCTTC
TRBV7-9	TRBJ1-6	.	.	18	CASSPRITYEQYNSPLHF	TGTGCCAGCAGCCCCAGAATAACCTACGAGCAGTATAATTCACCCCTCCACTTT
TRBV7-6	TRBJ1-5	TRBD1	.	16	CASSPGTGNNEQPQHF	TGTGCCAGCAGCCCCGGGACAGGGAACAACGAGCAGCCCCAGCATTTT
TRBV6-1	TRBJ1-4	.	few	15	CASSGSGAPNEKLFF	TGTGCCAGCAGTGGATCGGGAGCGCCGAATGAAAAACTGTTTTTT
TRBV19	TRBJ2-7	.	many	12	CASSMTSYEQYF	TGTGCCAGTAGTATGACTAGCTACGAGCAGTACTTC
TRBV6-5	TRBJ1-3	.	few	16	CASSYSRLFSGNTIYF	TGTGCCAGCAGTTACTCGAGACTGTTCTCTGGAAACACCATATATTTT
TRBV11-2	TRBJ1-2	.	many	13	CASSPGLDYGYTF	TGTGCCAGCAGTCCTGGCCTCGACTATGGCTACACCTTC
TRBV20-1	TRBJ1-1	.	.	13	CSARAGGNTEAFF	TGCAGTGCTAGAGCTGGCGGGAACACTGAAGCTTTCTTT
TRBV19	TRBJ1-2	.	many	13	CASSKQVEYGYTF	TGTGCCAGTAGTAAACAGGTCGAGTATGGCTACACCTTC
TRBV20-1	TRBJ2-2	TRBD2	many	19	CSARAPTSGGQRNTGELFF	TGCAGTGCTAGAGCCCCTACTAGCGGGGGCCAAAGGAACACCGGGGAGCTGTTTTTT